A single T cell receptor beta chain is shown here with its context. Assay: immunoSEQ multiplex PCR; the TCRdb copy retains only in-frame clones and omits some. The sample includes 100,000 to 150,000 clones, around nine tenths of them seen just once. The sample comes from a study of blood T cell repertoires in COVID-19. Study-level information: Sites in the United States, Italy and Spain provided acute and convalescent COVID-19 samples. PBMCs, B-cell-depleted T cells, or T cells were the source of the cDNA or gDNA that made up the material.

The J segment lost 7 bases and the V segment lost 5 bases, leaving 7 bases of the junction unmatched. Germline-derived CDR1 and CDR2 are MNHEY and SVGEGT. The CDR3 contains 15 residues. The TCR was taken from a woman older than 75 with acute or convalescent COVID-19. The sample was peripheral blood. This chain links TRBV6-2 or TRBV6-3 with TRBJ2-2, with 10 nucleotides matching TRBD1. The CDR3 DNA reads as TGTGCCAGCAGTCACCGGGACAGGGGTGGCGGGGAGCTGTTTTTT. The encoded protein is CASSHRDRGGGELFF.